Shown below are 19 T cell receptor beta chains from a single sample sequenced in a study of CD8 T cells in ankylosing spondylitis. TCRdb re-called the 5' RACE reads with MiXCR, one entry per CDR3 protein. Of about 130,000 distinct CDR3 sequences in the sample, approximately 7.3% were seen once. Sample: blood, either unsorted or a sorted T cell fraction (not recorded which). The source of these receptors is a female donor with ankylosing spondylitis or in good health (not recorded which).

Ten or more counts support this clonotype. This sequence joins TRBV20-1 and TRBJ2-7, with 10 bases identical to TRBD2. V lost 0 bases, J lost 7 bases, and 9 bases stayed unmatched. CDR1 DFQATT and CDR2 SNEGSKA come from the germline V gene (reference sequence). CDR3 length: 15 amino acids. DNA for the CDR3: TGCAGTGCTAGAGAGGGGGCTAGCGGGGGTGGTGAGCAGTACTTC. Translating gives CSAREGASGGGEQYF.

This clonotype was seen many times. This chain connects TRBV7-3 to TRBJ2-3; TRBD1 might be the D (5 bases). Germline V gene lookup returns CDR1 SGHTA and CDR2 FQGTGA. The V end was cut by 5 bases, the J end by 6 bases, with 15 bases between. This CDR3 has 14 amino acids. The CDR3 DNA reads TGTGCCAGCAGCCCACTTGGGGCCCTTGATACGCAGTATTTT. Translated: CASSPLGALDTQYF.

The sample holds many counts of this clonotype. This chain connects TRBV7-2 to TRBJ2-5; D not certain. Germline V CDR1 and CDR2: SGHTA, FQGNSA. The CDR3 length is 14 residues. Between the trimmed V and J ends, which lost 4 bases and 2 bases, there was a span of 11 bases. The CDR3 loop is CASSSGSKQETQYF. DNA for the CDR3: TGTGCCAGCAGCTCTGGGTCGAAGCAAGAGACCCAGTACTTC.

This clonotype has ten or more counts. The chain uses TRBV6-1 and TRBJ2-4; D might be TRBD1 (6 bases). This CDR3 comprises 18 residues. The ends were cut back, 5 bases at V and 3 bases at J, with 23 bases in the middle. CDR1 and CDR2 from the germline V gene are MNHNS and SASEGT. The CDR3 nucleotides are TGTGCCAGCAGTCCAACCAGGGAACGGAAGGGGGACAAAAACATTCAGTACTTC. It codes for CASSPTRERKGDKNIQYF.

Many counts were recorded for this clonotype. The chain carries TRBV6-2 or TRBV6-3 and TRBJ2-7, with D tentatively TRBD1 or TRBD2 (5 bases each). CDR1 MNHEY and CDR2 SVGEGT come from the germline V gene. V was clipped by 2 bases and J by 3 bases, with 14 bases between them. The CDR3 runs 15 residues. CDR3 protein: CASSYNEGPVYEQYF. DNA of the CDR3: TGTGCCAGCAGTTACAACGAGGGGCCAGTCTACGAGCAGTACTTC.

In this sample, this clonotype turned up many times. The chain recombines TRBV20-1 with TRBJ2-1, with D possibly being TRBD1 (5 bases). Germline CDR1 DFQATT, CDR2 SNEGSKA (reference sequence). Trimming pared 6 bases from V and 10 bases from J, leaving 13 bases between. This CDR3 has 11 amino acids. The CDR3: CSARGPGEQFF. In DNA, the CDR3 is TGCAGTGCAAGGGGTCCAGGGGAGCAGTTCTTC.

A word on this clonotype: This may stem from a read error, because a much larger clone lies one nucleotide away. The rearrangement uses TRBV5-1 and TRBJ2-3, with D tentatively TRBD2 (7 bases). In germline, CDR1 is SGHRS, CDR2 YFSETQ. This CDR3 spans 16 amino acids. The CDR3 reads CVSSLARAGATDTQYF. The DNA for the CDR3 is TGCGTCAGCAGCTTGGCTAGGGCGGGGGCCACAGATACGCAGTATTTT.

This clonotype was counted many times. The chain has TRBV29-1 and TRBJ2-3, with 8 bases aligning to TRBD2. V dropped 2 bases and J dropped 4; count of bases not matched to a gene: 5. Germline V CDR1 and CDR2: SQVTM, ANQGSEA. The CDR3 sequence is 14 residues long. The CDR3 DNA is TGCAGCGTTGAACGAGCGGGGGAGGCAGATACGCAGTATTTT. Its translation is CSVERAGEADTQYF.

This clonotype has just a few counts. The chain combines TRBV18 with TRBJ1-1; D gene uncertain. The germline V gene has CDR1 KGHSH and CDR2 LQKENI. The length of the CDR3 is 14 residues. The V and J ends lost 3 bases and 2 bases respectively, with 10 bases between them. The CDR3 DNA sequence: TGTGCCAGCTCACCTCTCGAGGGTAACACTGAAGCTTTCTTT. Translated, it gives CASSPLEGNTEAFF.

The chain combines TRBV30 with TRBJ1-4, with D possibly being TRBD1 (6 bases). The CDR3 runs 15 residues. Germline V gene data show CDR1 as GTSNPN and CDR2 as SVGIG (reference sequence). Deletions cut 5 bases from V and 0 bases from J, with 13 bases between. The DNA for the CDR3 is TGTGCCTGGGTGGACAGAGGCTCAACTAATGAAAAACTGTTTTTT. This translates into CAWVDRGSTNEKLFF.

This clonotype has a count of ten or more. The chain is built from TRBV6-4 and TRBJ2-2; tentatively, D is TRBD1 (5 bases). Between the trimmed V and J ends, which lost 5 bases and 5 bases, there was a span of 12 bases. Germline CDR1 reads MRHNA; CDR2 reads SNTAGT. The CDR3 totals 14 residues. CDR3 sequence reads: CASSPRVLTGELFF. The CDR3 nucleotides are TGTGCCAGCAGTCCCAGGGTCTTAACCGGGGAGCTGTTTTTT.

This clonotype was observed a handful of times. The chain employs TRBV6-5 and TRBJ1-2; D is unresolved. V lost 6 bases, J lost 8 bases, and 10 bases lay in between. The CDR3 covers 11 residues. Looked up from germline, CDR1 is MNHEY and CDR2 is SVGAGI. CDR3 sequence: CASRSGRGYTF. CDR3 nucleotides: TGTGCCAGCAGGTCGGGTAGGGGCTACACCTTC.

The table lists this clonotype with many counts. The V gene is TRBV5-1, the J gene TRBJ2-1; TRBD2 agrees at 13 bases. The germline V gene encodes CDR1 SGHRS and CDR2 YFSETQ. The junction had 12 bases not matched to a gene; V was cut back by 5 bases and J by 7 bases. This CDR3 is 17 amino acids long. The CDR3 spells CASRSTVLAGGRNEQFF. Here the CDR3 DNA reads TGCGCCAGCAGATCCACTGTACTAGCGGGGGGGCGAAATGAGCAGTTCTTC.

This clonotype has ten or more counts. This sequence joins TRBV28 and TRBJ1-2, with a possible D match to TRBD1 (6 bases). V was cut by 4 bases and J by 0 bases, with 12 bases left in between. Germline V gene data show CDR1 as MDHEN and CDR2 as SYDVKM. The length of the CDR3 is 15 residues. In nucleotides, the CDR3 is TGTGCCAGCAGTTCCCCTGGGGGCGCTAACTATGGCTACACCTTC. This sequence encodes CASSSPGGANYGYTF.

This clonotype showed up many times. V gene TRBV20-1 combines with J gene TRBJ2-7; possible D gene TRBD1, 6 bases. In germline, CDR1 is DFQATT, CDR2 SNEGSKA (reference sequence). Trimming shortened V by 0 bases and J by 4 bases, and 16 bases separated the two germline ends. The CDR3 is 15 residues long. The CDR3: CSARDLGRGAYEQYF. The DNA for the CDR3 is TGCAGTGCTAGAGATCTAGGCAGGGGAGCATACGAGCAGTACTTC.

This clonotype came up a few times. The rearrangement uses TRBV7-2 and TRBJ2-1; the match to TRBD2 covers 11 bases. Germline values: CDR1 SGHTA, CDR2 FQGNSA. The V segment lost 3 bases and the J segment 5 bases; nucleotides outside the gene matches: 6. This CDR3 region has 16 residues. CDR3 amino acids: CASSFHLAGGNNEQFF. The DNA for the CDR3 is TGTGCCAGCAGCTTCCACCTAGCGGGGGGCAACAATGAGCAGTTCTTC.

This clonotype has ten or more counts. The V gene is TRBV2, the J gene TRBJ1-1; D is ambiguous. Trimming removed 3 bases from V and 5 bases from J, with 7 bases in between. This CDR3 contains 12 residues. Germline lookup yields CDR1 SNHLY and CDR2 FYNNEI. In nucleotides, the CDR3 is TGTGCCAGCAGTGATAGTTGGACTGAAGCTTTCTTT. Protein: CASSDSWTEAFF.

There are many counts of this clonotype. CDR3 protein: CASSAGARGETQYF. The CDR3 bases are TGCGCCAGCAGCGCCGGAGCCAGAGGAGAGACCCAGTACTTC. This chain joins TRBV5-1 and TRBJ2-5, with D unresolved. The germline CDR1 and CDR2 sequences are SGHRS and YFSETQ. This CDR3 contains 14 residues. V shed 4 bases and J shed 4 bases, with 14 bases lying between them.

This clonotype appeared many times. The chain joins TRBV4-2 to TRBJ1-6, with TRBD1 identical over 8 bases. Germline-derived CDR1 and CDR2 are LGHNA and YNFKEQ. With V trimmed by 1 base and J by 8 bases, 4 bases remained unmatched. The CDR3 is made up of 15 amino acids. In nucleotides, the CDR3 is TGTGCCAGCAGCCAAGCGCCGGGACAGGATTCACCCCTCCACTTT. Translated, it gives CASSQAPGQDSPLHF.